This T cell receptor beta chain originates from a study of tissue T cells after allogeneic stem cell transplantation. Notes on the study in general: TCR repertoires tracked anatomic similarity, regardless of disease or transplant status. Tissue-detected TCR repertoire was only partly captured by blood and spleen T cells.

This clone was recorded a few times. The target antigen is unknown. Genes and germline come from the mouse. The read stops 1 residue short of the end of the CDR3; the missing end is completed from the germline J gene. The time point was: mouse harvest day 14 after allogeneic transplant. Each mouse received 10^7 T-cell-depleted marrow cells plus 10^6 splenic CD5+ T cells by tail vein. Mice had MHC-mismatched B6 into BALB/c GVHD, sampled day 7 or 14. The trim removed 5 bases at V and 1 base at J, leaving 6 bases unmatched. The CDR3 has 15 residues. Germline values: CDR1 FNHDT, CDR2 SITEND (reference sequence). Libraries were prepared by immunoSEQ multiplex PCR; TCRdb keeps only in-frame clonotypes and omits some of them. The table lists 7,000 to 8,000 clones, approximately 34% of them singletons.

The sequence was collected from a female BALB/c mouse given C57BL/6 T cells with graft-versus-host disease after an allogeneic hematopoietic cell transplant. The chain couples TRBV19 to TRBJ2-3, with TRBD1 matching 8 bases. Sequencing was performed on skin. The CDR3 reads CASRPRGRGAETLYF. CDR3 DNA (partial): TGTGCCAGCAGGCCCAGGGGGCGCGGTGCAGAAACGCTGTAT. The full variable domain, its missing parts supplied by reference TRBV19 and TRBJ2-3, is GGIITQTPKFLIGQEGQKLTLKCQQNFNHDTMYWYRQDSGKGLRLIYYSITENDLQKGDLSEGYDASREKKSSFSLTVTSAQKNEMAVFLCASRPRGRGAETLYFGSGTRLTVL.